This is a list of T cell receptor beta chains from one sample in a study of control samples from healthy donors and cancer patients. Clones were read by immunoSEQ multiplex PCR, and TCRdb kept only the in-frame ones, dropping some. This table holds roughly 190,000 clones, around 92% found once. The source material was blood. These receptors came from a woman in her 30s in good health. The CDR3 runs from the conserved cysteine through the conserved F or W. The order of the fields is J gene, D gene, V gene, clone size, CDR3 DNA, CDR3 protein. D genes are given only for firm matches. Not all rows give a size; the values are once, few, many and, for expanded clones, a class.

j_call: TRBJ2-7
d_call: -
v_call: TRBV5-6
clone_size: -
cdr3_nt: TGTGCCAGCAGCTTGGAGGTTTCCTACGAGCAGTACTTC
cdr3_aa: CASSLEVSYEQYF

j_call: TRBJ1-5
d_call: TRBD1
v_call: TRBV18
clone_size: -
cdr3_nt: TGTGCCAGCTCACCAGGGACAGGGCGCAATCAGCCCCAGCATTTT
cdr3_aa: CASSPGTGRNQPQHF

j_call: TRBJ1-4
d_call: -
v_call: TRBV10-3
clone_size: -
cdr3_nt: TGTGCCATCAGTGAGTCGGGGGTTAGTAATGAAAAACTGTTTTTT
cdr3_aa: CAISESGVSNEKLFF

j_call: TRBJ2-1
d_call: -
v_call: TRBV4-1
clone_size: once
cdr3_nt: TGCGCCAGCAGCCAAGGTCGGGCGCGGAGCTCCTACAATGAGCAGTTCTTC
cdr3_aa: CASSQGRARSSYNEQFF

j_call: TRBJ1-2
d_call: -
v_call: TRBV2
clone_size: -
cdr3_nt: TGTGCCAGCAGTCTAGACTATGGCTACACCTTC
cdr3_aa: CASSLDYGYTF

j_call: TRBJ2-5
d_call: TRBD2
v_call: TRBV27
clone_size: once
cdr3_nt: TGTGCCAGCAGTTCCCTAGCGGGAGGGGAGACCCAGTACTTC
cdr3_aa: CASSSLAGGETQYF

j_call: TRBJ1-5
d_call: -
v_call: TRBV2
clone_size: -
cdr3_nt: TGTGCCAGCAGTGGTATCCGGGGGCGGCAGCCCCAGCATTTT
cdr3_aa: CASSGIRGRQPQHF

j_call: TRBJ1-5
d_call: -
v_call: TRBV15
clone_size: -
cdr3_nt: TGTGCCACCAGCAGAGTCGTGGGGGGCAATCAGCCCCAGCATTTT
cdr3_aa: CATSRVVGGNQPQHF

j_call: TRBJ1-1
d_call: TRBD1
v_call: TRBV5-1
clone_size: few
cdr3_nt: TGCGCCAGCAGCTATTCAGGGGGGATTCGGAACACTGAAGCTTTCTTT
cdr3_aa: CASSYSGGIRNTEAFF

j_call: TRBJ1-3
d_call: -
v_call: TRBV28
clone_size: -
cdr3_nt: TGTGCCACCTCCCAGGACATCTCTGGAAACACCATATATTTT
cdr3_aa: CATSQDISGNTIYF

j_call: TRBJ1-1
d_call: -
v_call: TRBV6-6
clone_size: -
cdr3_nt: TGTGCCAGCAGTTACCGAACTGAAGCTTTCTTT
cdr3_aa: CASSYRTEAFF

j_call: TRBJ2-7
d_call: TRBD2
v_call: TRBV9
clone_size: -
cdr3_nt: TGTGCCAGCAGCGCAGCGGGACGGGACTACGAGCAGTACTTC
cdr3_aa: CASSAAGRDYEQYF

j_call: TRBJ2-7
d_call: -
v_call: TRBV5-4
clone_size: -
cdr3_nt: TGTGCCAGCAGCTTGGAGGTGGGGGCCAGCTACGAGCAGTACTTC
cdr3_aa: CASSLEVGASYEQYF

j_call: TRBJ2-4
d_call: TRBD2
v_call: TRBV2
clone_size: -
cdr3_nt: TGTGCCAGCAGGAGCGGGAGGGTTGGCAAAAACATTCAGTACTTC
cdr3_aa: CASRSGRVGKNIQYF

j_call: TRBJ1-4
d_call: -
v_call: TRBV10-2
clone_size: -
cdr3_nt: TGCGCCAGCAGTGAATGGGACGCAACTAATGAAAAACTGTTTTTT
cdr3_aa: CASSEWDATNEKLFF

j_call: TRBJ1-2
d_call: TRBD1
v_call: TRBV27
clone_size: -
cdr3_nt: TGTGCCAGCAGTCCCGCCGGGACAGGGACATACTATGGCTACACCTTC
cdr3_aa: CASSPAGTGTYYGYTF

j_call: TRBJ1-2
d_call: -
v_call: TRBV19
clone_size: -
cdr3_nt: TGTGCCAGTAGTATCCCGGACAGTCTCAGCTACACCTTC
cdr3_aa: CASSIPDSLSYTF

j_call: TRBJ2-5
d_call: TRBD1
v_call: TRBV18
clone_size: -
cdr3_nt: TGTGCCAGCTCACCGAGACAGGGGGAGACCCAGTACTTC
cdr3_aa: CASSPRQGETQYF

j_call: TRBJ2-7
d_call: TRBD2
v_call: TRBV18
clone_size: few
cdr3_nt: TGTGCCAGCTCACCACCGGGACTAGCGGGGTACGAGCAGTACTTC
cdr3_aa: CASSPPGLAGYEQYF

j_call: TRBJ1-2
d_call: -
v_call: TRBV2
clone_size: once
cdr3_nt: TGTGCCAGCAGAACCCGGGACGGAAACTATGGCTACACCTTC
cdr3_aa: CASRTRDGNYGYTF

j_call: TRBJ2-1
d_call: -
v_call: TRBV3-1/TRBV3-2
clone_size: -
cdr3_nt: TGTGCCAGCAGCCAATTGGCTTATGAGCAGTTCTTC
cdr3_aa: CASSQLAYEQFF

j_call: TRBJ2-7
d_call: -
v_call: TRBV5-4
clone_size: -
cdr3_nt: TGTGCCAGCAGCTTGGCCGGAGGGCTCGAGCAGTACTTC
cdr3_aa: CASSLAGGLEQYF

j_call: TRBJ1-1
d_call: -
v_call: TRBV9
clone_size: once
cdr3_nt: TGTGCCAGCAGCGTAGGTCGGGGAACTGAAGCTTTCTTT
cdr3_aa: CASSVGRGTEAFF

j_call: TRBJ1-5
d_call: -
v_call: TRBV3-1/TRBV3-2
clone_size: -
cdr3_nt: TGTGCCAGCAGCCAAGATCAGGGTCGGCAGCCCCAGCATTTT
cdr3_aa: CASSQDQGRQPQHF

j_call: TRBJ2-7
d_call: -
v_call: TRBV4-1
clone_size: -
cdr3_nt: TGCGCCAGCAGCCAAGGAGGGGGTGAGCAGTACTTC
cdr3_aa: CASSQGGGEQYF